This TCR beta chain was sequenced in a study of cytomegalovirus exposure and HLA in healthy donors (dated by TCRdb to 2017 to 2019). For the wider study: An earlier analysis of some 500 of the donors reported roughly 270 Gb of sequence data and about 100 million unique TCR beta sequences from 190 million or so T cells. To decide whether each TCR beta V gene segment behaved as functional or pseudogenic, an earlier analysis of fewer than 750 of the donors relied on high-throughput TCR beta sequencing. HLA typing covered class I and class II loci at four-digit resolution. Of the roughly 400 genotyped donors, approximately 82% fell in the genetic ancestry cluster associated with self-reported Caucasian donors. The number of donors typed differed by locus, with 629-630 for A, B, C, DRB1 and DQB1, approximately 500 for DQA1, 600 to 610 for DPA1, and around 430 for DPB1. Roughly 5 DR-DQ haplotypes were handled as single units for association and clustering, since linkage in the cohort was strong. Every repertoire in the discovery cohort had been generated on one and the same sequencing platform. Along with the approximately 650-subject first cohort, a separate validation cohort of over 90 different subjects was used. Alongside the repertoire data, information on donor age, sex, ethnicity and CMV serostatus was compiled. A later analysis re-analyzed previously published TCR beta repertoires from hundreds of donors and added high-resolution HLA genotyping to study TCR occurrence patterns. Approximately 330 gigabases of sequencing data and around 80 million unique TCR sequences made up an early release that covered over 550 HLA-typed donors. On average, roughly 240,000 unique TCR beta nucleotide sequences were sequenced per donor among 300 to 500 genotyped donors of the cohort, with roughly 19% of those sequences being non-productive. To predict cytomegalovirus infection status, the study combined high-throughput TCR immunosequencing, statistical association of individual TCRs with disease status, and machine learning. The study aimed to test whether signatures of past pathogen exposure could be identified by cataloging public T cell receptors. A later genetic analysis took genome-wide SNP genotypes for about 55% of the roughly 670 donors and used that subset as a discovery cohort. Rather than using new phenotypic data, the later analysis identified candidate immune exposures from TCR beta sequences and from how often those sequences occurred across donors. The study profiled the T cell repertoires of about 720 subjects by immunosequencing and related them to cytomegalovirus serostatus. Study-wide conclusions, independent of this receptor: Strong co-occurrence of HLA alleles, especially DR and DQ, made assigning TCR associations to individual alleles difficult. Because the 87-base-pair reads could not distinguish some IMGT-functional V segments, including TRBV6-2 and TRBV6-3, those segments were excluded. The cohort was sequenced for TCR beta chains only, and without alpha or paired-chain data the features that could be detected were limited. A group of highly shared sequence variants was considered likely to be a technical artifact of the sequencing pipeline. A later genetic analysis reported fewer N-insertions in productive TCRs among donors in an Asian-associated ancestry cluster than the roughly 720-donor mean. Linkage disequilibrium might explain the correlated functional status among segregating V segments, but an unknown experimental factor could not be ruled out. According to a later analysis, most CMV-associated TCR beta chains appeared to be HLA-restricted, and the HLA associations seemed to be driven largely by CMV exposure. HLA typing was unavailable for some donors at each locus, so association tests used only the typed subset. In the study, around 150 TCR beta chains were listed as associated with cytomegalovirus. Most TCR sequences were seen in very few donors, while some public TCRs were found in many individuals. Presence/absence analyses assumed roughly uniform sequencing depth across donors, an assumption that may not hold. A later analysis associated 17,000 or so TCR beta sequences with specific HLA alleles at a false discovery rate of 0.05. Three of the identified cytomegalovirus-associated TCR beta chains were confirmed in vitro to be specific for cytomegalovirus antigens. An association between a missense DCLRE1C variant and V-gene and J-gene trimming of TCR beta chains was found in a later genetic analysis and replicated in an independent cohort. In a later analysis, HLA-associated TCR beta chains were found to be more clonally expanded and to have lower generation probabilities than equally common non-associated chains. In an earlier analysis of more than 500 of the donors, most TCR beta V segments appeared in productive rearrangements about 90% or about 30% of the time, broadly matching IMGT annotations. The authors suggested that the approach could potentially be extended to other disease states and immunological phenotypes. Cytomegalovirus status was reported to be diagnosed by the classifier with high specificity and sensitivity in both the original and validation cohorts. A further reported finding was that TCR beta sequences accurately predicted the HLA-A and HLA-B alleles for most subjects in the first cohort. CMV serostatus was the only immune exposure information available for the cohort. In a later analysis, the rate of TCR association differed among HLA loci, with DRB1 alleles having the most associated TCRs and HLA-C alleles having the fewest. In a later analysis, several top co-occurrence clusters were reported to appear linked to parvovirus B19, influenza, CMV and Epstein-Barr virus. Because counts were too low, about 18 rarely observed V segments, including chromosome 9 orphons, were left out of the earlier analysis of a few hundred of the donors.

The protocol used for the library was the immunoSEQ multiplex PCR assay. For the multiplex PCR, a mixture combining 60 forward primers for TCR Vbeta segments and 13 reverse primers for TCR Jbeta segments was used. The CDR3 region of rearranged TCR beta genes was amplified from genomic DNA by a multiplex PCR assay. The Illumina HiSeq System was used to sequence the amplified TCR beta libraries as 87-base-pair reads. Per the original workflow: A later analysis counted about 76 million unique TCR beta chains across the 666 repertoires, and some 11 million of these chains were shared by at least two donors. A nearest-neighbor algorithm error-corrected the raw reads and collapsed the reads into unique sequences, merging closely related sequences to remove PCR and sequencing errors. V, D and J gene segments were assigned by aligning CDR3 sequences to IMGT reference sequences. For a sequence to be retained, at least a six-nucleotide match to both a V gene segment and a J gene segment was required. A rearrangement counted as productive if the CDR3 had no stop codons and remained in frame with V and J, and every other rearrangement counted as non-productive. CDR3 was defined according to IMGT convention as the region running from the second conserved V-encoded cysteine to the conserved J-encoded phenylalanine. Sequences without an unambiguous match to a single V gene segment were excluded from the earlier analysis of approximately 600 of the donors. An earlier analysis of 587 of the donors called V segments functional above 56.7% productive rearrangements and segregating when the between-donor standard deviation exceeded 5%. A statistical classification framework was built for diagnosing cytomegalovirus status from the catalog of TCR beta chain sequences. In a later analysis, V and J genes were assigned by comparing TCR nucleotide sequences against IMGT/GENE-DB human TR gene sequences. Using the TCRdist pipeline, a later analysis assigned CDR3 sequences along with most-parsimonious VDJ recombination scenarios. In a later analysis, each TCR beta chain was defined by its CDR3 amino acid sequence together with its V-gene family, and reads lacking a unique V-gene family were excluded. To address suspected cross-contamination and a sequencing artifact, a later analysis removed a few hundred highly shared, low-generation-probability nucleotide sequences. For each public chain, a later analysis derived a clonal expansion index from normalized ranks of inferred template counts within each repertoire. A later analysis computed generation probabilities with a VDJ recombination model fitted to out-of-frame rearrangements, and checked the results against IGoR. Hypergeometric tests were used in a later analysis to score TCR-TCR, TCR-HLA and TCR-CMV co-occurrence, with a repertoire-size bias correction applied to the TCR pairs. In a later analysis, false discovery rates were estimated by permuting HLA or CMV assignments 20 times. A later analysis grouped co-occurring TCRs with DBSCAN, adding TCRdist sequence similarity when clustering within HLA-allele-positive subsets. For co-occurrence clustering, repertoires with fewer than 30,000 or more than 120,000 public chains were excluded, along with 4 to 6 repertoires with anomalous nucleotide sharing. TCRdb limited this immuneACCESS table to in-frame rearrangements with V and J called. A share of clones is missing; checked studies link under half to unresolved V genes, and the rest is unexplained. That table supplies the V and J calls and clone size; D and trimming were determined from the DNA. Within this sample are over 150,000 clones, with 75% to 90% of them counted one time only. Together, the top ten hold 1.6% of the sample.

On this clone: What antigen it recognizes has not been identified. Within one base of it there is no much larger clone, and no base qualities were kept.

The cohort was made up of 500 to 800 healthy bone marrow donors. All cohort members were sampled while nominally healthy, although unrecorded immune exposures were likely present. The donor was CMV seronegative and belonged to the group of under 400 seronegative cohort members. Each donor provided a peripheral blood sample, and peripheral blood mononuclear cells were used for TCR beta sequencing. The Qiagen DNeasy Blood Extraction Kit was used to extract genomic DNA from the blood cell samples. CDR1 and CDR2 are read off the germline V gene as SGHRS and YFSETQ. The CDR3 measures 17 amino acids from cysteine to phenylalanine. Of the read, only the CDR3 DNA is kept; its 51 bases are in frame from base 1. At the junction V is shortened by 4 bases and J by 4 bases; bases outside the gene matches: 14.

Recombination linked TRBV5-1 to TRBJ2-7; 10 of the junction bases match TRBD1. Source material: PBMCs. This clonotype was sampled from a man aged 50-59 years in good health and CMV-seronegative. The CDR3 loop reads CASSPADVDRGAYEQYF. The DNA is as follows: TGCGCCAGCAGCCCGGCGGATGTGGACAGGGGGGCTTACGAGCAGTACTTC. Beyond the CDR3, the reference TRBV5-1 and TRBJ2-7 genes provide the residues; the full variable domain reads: KAGVTQTPRYLIKTRGQQVTLSCSPISGHRSVSWYQQTPGQGLQFLFEYFSETQRNKGNFPGRFSGRQFSNSRSEMNVSTLELGDSALYLCASSPADVDRGAYEQYFGPGTRLTVT.